This T cell receptor (beta chain) was obtained from a study of blood T cells in healthy people across ages. This CDR3 has 15 residues. Deletions cut 6 bases from V and 4 bases from J, with 15 bases between. Germline V lookup: CDR1 LNHDA, CDR2 SQIVND (reference sequence). The use of a sample-barcoded 5' primer and a J-beta primer mix characterized a second PCR of about 6 to 12 cycles. TCRdb reprocessed the 5' RACE reads with MiXCR, giving one entry per CDR3 protein. The sample includes about 720,000 distinct CDR3 sequences, roughly 25% of them seen just once. This clonotype was seen only a few times. What it binds is unknown. Study results and caveats: The recorded TCR beta diversity per million T cells decreased in a roughly linear manner with age. Greater diversity and more naive CD4+ cells were seen in long-lived donors than in aged donors.

This sample was also put to use in a study of T cells of mothers and their children. From that study: It was related mother-child pairs that showed slightly higher overlap than unrelated pairs, without reaching significance. No clone of persistent microchimeric T cells was detected.

Sequencing was done on a sample of blood. The receptor comes from a boy aged 5-17 years in good health. The rearrangement joins TRBV19 to TRBJ2-2; D might be TRBD1 (6 bases). The CDR3 region has the DNA TGTGCCAGTAGAGCTACAGGGTGGGGCACCGGGGAGCTGTTTTTT. It encodes CASRATGWGTGELFF.